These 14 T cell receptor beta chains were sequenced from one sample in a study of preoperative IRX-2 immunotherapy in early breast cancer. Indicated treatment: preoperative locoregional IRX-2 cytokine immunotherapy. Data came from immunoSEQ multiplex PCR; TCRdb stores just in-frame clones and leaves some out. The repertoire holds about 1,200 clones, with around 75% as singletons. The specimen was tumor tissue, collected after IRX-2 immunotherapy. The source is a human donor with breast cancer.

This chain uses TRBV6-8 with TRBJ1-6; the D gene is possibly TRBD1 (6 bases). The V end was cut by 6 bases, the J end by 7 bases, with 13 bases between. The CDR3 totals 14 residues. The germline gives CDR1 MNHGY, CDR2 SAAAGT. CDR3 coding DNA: TGTGCCAGCAGAGCTGGACAGCCGAATTCACCCCTCCACTTT. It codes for CASRAGQPNSPLHF.

The DNA of the CDR3 is TGTGCCAGCAATTTACGACAGGGGGAAGCTTTCTTT. This gives the protein CASNLRQGEAFF. The chain has TRBV6-8 and TRBJ1-1, with 8 nucleotides matching TRBD1. CDR3 length equals 12 residues. J gave up 8 bases and V 7 bases, and 6 bases lay outside the gene matches. Germline-derived CDR1 and CDR2 are MNHGY and SAAAGT.

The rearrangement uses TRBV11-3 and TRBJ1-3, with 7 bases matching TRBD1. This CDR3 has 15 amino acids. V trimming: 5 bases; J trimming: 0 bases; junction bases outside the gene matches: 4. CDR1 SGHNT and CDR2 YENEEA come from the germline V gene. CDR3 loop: CASSATGSSGNTIYF. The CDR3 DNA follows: TGTGCCAGCAGCGCGACAGGGAGCTCTGGAAACACCATATATTTT.

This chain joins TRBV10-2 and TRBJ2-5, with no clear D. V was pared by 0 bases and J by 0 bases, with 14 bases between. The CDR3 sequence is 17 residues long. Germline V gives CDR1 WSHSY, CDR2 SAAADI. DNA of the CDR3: TGCGCCAGCAGTGAGTCGGCTTTAACAGAAAACCAAGAGACCCAGTACTTC. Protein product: CASSESALTENQETQYF.

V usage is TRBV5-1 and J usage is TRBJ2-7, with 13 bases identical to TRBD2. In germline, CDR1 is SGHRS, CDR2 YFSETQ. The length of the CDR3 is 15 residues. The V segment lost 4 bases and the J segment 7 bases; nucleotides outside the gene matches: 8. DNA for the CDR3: TGCGCCAGCAGCCCACCGGGACTAGCGGGGAAAGAGCAGTACTTC. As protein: CASSPPGLAGKEQYF.

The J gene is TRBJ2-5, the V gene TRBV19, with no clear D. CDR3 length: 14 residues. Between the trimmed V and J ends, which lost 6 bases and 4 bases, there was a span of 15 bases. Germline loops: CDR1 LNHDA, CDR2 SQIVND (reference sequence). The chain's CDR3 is CASSVAGVGETQYF. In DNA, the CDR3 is TGTGCCAGTAGCGTAGCAGGAGTGGGAGAGACCCAGTACTTC.

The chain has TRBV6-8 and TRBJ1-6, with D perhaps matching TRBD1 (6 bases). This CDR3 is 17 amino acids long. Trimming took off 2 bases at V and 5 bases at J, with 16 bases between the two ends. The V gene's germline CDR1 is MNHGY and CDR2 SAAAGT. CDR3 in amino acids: CASSYSGSRGHNSPLHF. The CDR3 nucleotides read TGTGCCAGCAGTTACAGCGGGTCCCGGGGGCATAATTCACCCCTCCACTTT.

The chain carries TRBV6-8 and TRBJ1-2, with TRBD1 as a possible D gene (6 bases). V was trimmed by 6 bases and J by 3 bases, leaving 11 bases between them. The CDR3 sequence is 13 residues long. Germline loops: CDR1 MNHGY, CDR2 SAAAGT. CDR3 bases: TGTGCCAGCAGGAAGGGGGGGCACTATGGCTACACCTTC. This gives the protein CASRKGGHYGYTF.

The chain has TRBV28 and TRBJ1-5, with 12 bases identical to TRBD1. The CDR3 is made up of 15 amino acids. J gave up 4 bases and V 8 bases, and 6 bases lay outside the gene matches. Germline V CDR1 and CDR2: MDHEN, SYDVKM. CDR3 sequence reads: CASGGTGGANQPQHF. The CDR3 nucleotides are TGTGCCAGCGGTGGGACAGGGGGCGCGAATCAGCCCCAGCATTTT.

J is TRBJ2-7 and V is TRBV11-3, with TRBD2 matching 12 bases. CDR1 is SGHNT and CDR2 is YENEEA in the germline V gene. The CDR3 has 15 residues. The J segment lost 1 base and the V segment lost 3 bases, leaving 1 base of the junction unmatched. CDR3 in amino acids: CASSLTSGSSYEQYF. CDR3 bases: TGTGCCAGCAGCTTGACTAGCGGGAGTTCCTACGAGCAGTACTTC.

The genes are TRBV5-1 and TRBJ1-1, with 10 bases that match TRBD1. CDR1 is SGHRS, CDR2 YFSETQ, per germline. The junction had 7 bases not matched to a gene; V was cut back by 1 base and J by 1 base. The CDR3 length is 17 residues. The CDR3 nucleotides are TGCGCCAGCAGCTTGCGGGGACAGGGGCCGGGGAACACTGAAGCTTTCTTT. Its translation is CASSLRGQGPGNTEAFF.

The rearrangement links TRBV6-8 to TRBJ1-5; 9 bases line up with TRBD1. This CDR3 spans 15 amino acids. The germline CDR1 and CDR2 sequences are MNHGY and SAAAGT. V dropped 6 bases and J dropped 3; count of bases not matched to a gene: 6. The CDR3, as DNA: TGTGCCAGCAGGCACGGACAGGGGAACAATCAGCCCCAGCATTTT. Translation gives CASRHGQGNNQPQHF.

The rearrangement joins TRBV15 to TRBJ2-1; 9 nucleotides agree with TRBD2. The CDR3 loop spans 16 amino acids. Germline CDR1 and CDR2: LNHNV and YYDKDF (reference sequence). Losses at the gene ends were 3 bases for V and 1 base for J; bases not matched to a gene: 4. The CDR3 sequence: CATSSLAGASYNEQFF. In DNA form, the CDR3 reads TGTGCCACCAGCAGTTTAGCGGGAGCATCCTACAATGAGCAGTTCTTC.

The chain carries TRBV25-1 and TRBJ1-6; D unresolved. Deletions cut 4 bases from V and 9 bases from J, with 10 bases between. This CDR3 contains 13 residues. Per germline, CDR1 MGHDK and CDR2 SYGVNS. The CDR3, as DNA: TGTGCCAGCAGTGGCCTCTTATTTTCACCCCTCCACTTT. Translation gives CASSGLLFSPLHF.